The rows below give T cell receptor beta chains drawn from one sample of a study of a mutant IDH1 vaccine in newly diagnosed glioma. No antigens are known for them. Using immunoSEQ multiplex PCR, the repertoire was profiled, and TCRdb retains in-frame clones only, with some absent. Among around 100,000 clones, roughly 90% were seen once, and the ten largest hold 0.55% to 0.7%. This specimen consisted of PBMCs, obtained from a glioma patient whose treatment included an IDH1 peptide vaccine. Receptors originate from a woman in her forties or fifties with glioma. Both conserved end residues are part of each CDR3. D genes are given only for firm matches. Where a row states a size, it is once, few, many or the class of an expanded clone; other rows omit it.

clone_size j_call d_call v_call cdr3_nt cdr3_aa
- TRBJ2-2 - TRBV6-9 TGTGCCAGCAGTGGCCGGGGAACCACCGGGGAGCTGTTTTTT CASSGRGTTGELFF
- TRBJ2-5 TRBD2 TRBV9 TGTGCCAGCAGCGATCCCAGGAGCGGGAGTCAAGAGACCCAGTACTTC CASSDPRSGSQETQYF
- TRBJ1-4 - TRBV7-8 TGTGCCAGCAGCCCCCAACAGCTCCTGAATGAAAAACTGTTTTTT CASSPQQLLNEKLFF
- TRBJ2-5 TRBD1 TRBV5-8 TGTGCCAGCACCACAGGGGGAAGAGAGACCCAGTACTTC CASTTGGRETQYF
- TRBJ1-2 - TRBV7-2 TGTGCCAGCAGCCCATTCGGGGACTATGGCTACACCTTC CASSPFGDYGYTF
- TRBJ1-2 TRBD1 TRBV6-1 TGTGCCAGCAGTGAAGAGGGGGCGCAGTACTATGGCTACACCTTC CASSEEGAQYYGYTF
- TRBJ2-7 - TRBV5-1 TGCGCCAGCAGCTTCGACGCGTCCTACGAGCAGTACTTC CASSFDASYEQYF
- TRBJ1-5 - TRBV28 TGTGCCAGCAGTTTATTTACTAGCAATCAGCCCCAGCATTTT CASSLFTSNQPQHF
- TRBJ2-7 - TRBV5-4 TGTGCCAGCAGCTTGGGGGGGGCTGATCCCTACGAGCAGTACTTC CASSLGGADPYEQYF
once TRBJ1-4 - TRBV28 TGTGCCAGCAGTCCCACAGGAACCAACGGCCTGTTTTTT CASSPTGTNGLFF
- TRBJ1-6 TRBD1 TRBV7-8 TGTGCCAGCAGCCCCCGGGACAGAAACAACCGGGATTCACCCCTCCACTTT CASSPRDRNNRDSPLHF
- TRBJ1-3 - TRBV7-8 TGTGCCAGCAGCGTGGACAGCCCCGGCTCTGGAAACACCATATATTTT CASSVDSPGSGNTIYF
- TRBJ2-2 - TRBV7-9 TGTGCCAGCAGCCCCGGGACTCGTCACACCGGGGAGCTGTTTTTT CASSPGTRHTGELFF
- TRBJ2-1 - TRBV2 TGTGCCTCGAAAGGGGCAGGGAACAATGAGCAGTTCTTC CASKGAGNNEQFF
- TRBJ2-5 TRBD2 TRBV30 TGTGCCTGGACTTACAGCGGGAGAGAGACCCAGTACTTC CAWTYSGRETQYF
- TRBJ2-7 - TRBV2 TGTGCCAGCAGTGAGGGCAGGACCTACGAGCAGTACTTC CASSEGRTYEQYF
- TRBJ1-5 TRBD1 TRBV19 TGTGCCAGTAGTATTAGGGACAGTGGTCAGCCCCAGCATTTT CASSIRDSGQPQHF